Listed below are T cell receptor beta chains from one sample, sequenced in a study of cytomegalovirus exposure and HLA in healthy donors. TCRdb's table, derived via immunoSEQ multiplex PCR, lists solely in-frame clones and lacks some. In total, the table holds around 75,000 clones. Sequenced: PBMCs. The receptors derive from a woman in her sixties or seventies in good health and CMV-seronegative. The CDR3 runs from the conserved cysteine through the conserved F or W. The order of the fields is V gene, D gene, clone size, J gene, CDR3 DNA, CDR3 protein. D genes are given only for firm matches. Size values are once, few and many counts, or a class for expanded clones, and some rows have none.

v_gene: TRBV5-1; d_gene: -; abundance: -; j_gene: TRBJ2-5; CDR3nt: TGCGCCAGCAGCTTGGGTTTTTCTAACCAAGAGACCCAGTACTTC; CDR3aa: CASSLGFSNQETQYF
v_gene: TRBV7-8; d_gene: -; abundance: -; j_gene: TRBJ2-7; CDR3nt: TGTGCCAGCAGCTTATCTGCGGGATTCTACTACGAGCAGTACTTC; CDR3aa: CASSLSAGFYYEQYF
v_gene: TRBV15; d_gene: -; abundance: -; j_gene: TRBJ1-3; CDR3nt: TGTGCCACCAGCAGAGTGACAGGTCCCTCTGGAAACACCATATATTTT; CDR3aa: CATSRVTGPSGNTIYF
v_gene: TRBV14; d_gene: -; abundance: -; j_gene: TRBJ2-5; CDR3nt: TGTGCCAGCAGCCAAGATTGGGGGGTGGCCAAGACCCAGTACTTC; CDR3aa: CASSQDWGVAKTQYF
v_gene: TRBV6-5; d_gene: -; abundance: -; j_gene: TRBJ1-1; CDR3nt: TGTGCCAGCAGTCAGGGGTTGAGCACTGAAGCTTTCTTT; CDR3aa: CASSQGLSTEAFF
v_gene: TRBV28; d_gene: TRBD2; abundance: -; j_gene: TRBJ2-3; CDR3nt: TGTGCCAGCAGGGCGGGAGTTCCCACAGATACGCAGTATTTT; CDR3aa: CASRAGVPTDTQYF
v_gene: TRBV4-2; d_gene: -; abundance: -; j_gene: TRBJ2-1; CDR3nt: TGTGCCAGCAGCCAAGCTAGCTACAATGAGCAGTTCTTC; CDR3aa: CASSQASYNEQFF
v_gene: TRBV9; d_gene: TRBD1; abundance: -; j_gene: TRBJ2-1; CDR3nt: TGTGCCAGCAGCGTAGTGCAGGGGGCCTTGAATGAGCAGTTCTTC; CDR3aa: CASSVVQGALNEQFF
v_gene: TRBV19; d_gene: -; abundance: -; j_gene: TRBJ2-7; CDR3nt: TGTGCCAGTAGTATTAGCGAGCAGTACTTC; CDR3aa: CASSISEQYF
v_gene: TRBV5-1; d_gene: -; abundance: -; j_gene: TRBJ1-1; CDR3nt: TGCGCCAGCAGCTTTGGAGGGACGAACACTGAAGCTTTCTTT; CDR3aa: CASSFGGTNTEAFF
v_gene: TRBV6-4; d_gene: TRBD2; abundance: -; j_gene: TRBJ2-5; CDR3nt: TGTGCCAGCAGTGACTTCGGCGGGAGTAGCCCAGAGACCCAGTACTTC; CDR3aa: CASSDFGGSSPETQYF
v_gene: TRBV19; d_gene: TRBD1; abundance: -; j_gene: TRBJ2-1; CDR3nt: TGTGCCAGTAGTAGAGGACAGGGGGCGTTCGATGAGCAGTTCTTC; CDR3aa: CASSRGQGAFDEQFF
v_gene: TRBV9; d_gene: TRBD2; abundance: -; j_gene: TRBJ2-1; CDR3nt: TGTGCCAGCAGCGTTAGCGGGAGGGGGAGTGAGCAGTTCTTC; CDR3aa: CASSVSGRGSEQFF
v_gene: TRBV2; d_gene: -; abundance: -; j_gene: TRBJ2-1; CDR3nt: TGTGCCAGCAATGTACTAGGGTACAATGAGCAGTTCTTC; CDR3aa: CASNVLGYNEQFF
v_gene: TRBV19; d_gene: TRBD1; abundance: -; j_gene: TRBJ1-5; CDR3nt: TGTGCCAGTAGTTTCTCAGGGGGCGGGGCGCCCCAGCATTTT; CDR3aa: CASSFSGGGAPQHF
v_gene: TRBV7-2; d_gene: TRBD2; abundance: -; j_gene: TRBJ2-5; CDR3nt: TGTGCCAGCAGCTTAGGGACTAGCGGGAGTTCTGGGACCCAGTACTTC; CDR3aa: CASSLGTSGSSGTQYF
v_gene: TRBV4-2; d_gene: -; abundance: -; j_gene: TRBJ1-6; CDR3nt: TGTGCCAGCAGCCCCCTAACCCATTCACCCCTCCACTTT; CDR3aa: CASSPLTHSPLHF
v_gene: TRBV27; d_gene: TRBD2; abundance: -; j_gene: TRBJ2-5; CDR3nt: TGTGCCAGCAGTTTTATAGCTAGCGGGTTAGGGACCCAGTACTTC; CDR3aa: CASSFIASGLGTQYF
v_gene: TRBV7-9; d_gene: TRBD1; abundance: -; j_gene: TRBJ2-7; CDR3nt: TGTGCCAGCAGCAATGACAGGGAGTATGGCTACGAGCAGTACTTC; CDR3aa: CASSNDREYGYEQYF
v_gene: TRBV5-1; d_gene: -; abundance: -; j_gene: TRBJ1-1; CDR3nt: TGCGCCAGCAGCTTCAACCCACAGGGACCCACTGAAGCTTTCTTT; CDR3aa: CASSFNPQGPTEAFF
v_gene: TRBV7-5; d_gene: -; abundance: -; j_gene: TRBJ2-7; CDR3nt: TGTGCCAGAAGCCCATCGGGACAGGGTGGCCACGAGCAGTACTTC; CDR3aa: CARSPSGQGGHEQYF
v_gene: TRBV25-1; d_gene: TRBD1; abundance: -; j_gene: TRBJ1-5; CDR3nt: TGTGCCAGCAGTGGGGGGACAGGGTTACAGCCCCAGCATTTT; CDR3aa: CASSGGTGLQPQHF
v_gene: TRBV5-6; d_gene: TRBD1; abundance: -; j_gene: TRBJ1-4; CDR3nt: TGTGCCAGCAGCTTGGCCTCCGGACAGGGTCTGGAAAAACTGCTTTTT; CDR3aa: CASSLASGQGLEKLLF
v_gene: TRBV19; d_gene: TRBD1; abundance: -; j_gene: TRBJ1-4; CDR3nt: TGTGCCTCACAGGGGACTGCAACTAATGAAAAACTGTTTTTT; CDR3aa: CASQGTATNEKLFF
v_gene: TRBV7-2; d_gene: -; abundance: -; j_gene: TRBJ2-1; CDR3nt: TGTGCCAGCAGCCCCCGTAGCGCGGGGAATGAGCAGTTCTTC; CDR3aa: CASSPRSAGNEQFF
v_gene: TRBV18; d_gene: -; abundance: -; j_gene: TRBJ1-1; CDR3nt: TGTGCCAGCTCACCAGAGACTGGGAACACTGAAGCTTTCTTT; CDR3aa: CASSPETGNTEAFF
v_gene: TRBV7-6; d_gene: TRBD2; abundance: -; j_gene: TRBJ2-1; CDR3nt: TGTGCCAGCAGCCTTACTAGCGGGAGAGGCAATGAGCAGTTCTTC; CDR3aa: CASSLTSGRGNEQFF
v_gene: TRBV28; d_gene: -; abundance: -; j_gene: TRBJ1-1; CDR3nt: TGTGCCAGCAGTTTAGGGGAGGCGAAAGCTTTCTTT; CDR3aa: CASSLGEAKAFF
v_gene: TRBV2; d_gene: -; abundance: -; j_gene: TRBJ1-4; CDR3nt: TGTGCCAGCACTTCGGGACTTGGGGGGATAGGGGAAAAACTGTTTTTT; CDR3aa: CASTSGLGGIGEKLFF
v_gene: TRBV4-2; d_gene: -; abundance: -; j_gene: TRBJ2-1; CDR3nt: TGTGCCAGCAGCCATAGCAATGAGCAGTTCTTC; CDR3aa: CASSHSNEQFF
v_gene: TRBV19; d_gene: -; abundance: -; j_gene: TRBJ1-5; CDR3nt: TGTGCCAGTAGTGGGCAGAGGGATCAGCCCCAGCATTTT; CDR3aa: CASSGQRDQPQHF
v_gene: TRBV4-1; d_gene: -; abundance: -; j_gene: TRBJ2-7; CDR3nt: TGCGCCAGCAGCCAAGAGTCTTCCGAGCAGTACTTC; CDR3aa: CASSQESSEQYF
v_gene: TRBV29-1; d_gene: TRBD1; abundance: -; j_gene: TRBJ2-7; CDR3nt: TGCAGCGTAGAAAAGGACAGGGGAATTAGCTCCTACGAGCAGTACTTC; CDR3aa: CSVEKDRGISSYEQYF
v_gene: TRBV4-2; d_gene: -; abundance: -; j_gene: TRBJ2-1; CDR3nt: TGTGCCAGCAGCCAGGGGAGCGGCAGTGAGCAGTTCTTC; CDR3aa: CASSQGSGSEQFF
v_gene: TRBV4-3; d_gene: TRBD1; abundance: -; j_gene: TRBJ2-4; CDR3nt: TGCGCCAGCAGCCAAGTAGGGACAGGGGCCCCCATTCAGTACTTC; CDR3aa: CASSQVGTGAPIQYF
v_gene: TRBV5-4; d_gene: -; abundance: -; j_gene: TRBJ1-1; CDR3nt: TGTGCCAGCAGCCCTTGGACAGAGCACACTGAAGCTTTCTTT; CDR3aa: CASSPWTEHTEAFF
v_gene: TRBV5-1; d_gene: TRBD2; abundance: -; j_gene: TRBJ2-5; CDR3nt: TGCGCCAGCAGCTTCTCAGCGGGAGGGGACGTGACCCAGTACTTC; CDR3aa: CASSFSAGGDVTQYF
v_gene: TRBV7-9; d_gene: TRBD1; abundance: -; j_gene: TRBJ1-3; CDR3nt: TGTGCCAGCAGCCACCCGGACAGGTACTCTGGAAACACCATATATTTT; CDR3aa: CASSHPDRYSGNTIYF
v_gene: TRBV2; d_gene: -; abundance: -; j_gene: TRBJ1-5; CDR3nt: TGTGCCAGCAGGAGCCAGTACAGATATAGCAATCAGCCCCAGCATTTT; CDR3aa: CASRSQYRYSNQPQHF
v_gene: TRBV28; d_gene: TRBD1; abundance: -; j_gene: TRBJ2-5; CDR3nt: TGTGCCAGCAGTTTTAGCAGGGGGTACCCATGGGAGACCCAGTACTTC; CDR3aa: CASSFSRGYPWETQYF
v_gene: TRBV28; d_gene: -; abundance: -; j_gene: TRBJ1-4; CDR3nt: TGTGCCAGCGGTTTATCCTCCCGGGTCCGTGAAAAACTGTTTTTT; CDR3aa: CASGLSSRVREKLFF
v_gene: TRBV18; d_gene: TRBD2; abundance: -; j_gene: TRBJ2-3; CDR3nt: TGTGCCAGCTCACCGGGACTAAGTACAGATACGCAGTATTTT; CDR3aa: CASSPGLSTDTQYF
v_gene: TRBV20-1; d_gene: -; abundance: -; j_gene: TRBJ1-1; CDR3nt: TGCAGTGCTCCGGCGCCTGGGGGGGCTTTCTTT; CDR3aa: CSAPAPGGAFF
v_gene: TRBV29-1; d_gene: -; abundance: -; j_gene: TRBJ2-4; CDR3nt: TGCAGCGTTTCCCCCGGGGACATTCAGTACTTC; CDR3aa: CSVSPGDIQYF
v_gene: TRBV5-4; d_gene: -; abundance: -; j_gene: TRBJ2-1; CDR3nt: TGTGCCAGCAGCCCCATGGGGCCGAGCGGGGAGCAGTTCTTC; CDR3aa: CASSPMGPSGEQFF
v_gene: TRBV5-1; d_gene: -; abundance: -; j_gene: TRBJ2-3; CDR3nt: TGCGCCAGCAGCTTGGGGCCAGGGACAGATACGCAGTATTTT; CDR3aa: CASSLGPGTDTQYF
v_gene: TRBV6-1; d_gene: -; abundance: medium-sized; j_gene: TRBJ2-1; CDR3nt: TGTGCCAGCACAACGGAGGGGAGACAGTTCTTC; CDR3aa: CASTTEGRQFF
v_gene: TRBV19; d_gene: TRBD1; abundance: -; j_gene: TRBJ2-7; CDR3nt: TGTGCCAGTAGCGAAAGTGGGACAGACCGAGCCTACGAGCAGTACTTC; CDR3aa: CASSESGTDRAYEQYF
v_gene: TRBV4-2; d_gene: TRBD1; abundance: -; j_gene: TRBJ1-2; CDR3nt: TGTGCCAGCAGCCAAGATGGGGGCCAGGGGGCGGAGGGCTACACCTTC; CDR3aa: CASSQDGGQGAEGYTF
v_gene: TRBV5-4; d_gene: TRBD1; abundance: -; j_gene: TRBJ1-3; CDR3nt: TGTGCCAGCAGCTCGGACAGGAGTGGAAACACCATATATTTT; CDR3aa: CASSSDRSGNTIYF
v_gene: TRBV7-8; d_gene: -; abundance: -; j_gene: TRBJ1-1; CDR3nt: TGTGCCAGCAGCTTAGAGAAGGACAGAATGAACACTGAAGCTTTCTTT; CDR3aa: CASSLEKDRMNTEAFF
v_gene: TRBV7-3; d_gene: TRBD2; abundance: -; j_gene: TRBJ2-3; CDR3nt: TGTGCCAGCAGCTTATCTCGTAGCGGGGCTGCCACAGATACGCAGTATTTT; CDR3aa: CASSLSRSGAATDTQYF
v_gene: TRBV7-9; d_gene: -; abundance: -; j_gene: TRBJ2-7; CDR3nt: TGTGCCAGCAGCCACGATTCAGTGGGAGCCTACGAGCAGTACTTC; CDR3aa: CASSHDSVGAYEQYF
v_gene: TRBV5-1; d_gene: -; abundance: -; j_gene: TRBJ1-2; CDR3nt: TGCGCCAGCAGCTTGTCGGCGGTCTATGGCTACACCTTC; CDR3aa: CASSLSAVYGYTF
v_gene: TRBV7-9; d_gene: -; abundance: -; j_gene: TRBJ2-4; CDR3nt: TGTGCCAGCAGCTTAGCACCACGGGGTACGGGAAACATTCAGTACTTC; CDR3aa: CASSLAPRGTGNIQYF
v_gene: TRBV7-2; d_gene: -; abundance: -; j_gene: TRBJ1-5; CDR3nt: TGTGCCAGCAGCTTAGAGAGCGGTAGGAGTCAGCCCCAGCATTTT; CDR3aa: CASSLESGRSQPQHF
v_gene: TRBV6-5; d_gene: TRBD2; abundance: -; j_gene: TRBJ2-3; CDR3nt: TGTGCCAGCAGTTACTTTACTAGCGGCGCAGATACGCAGTATTTT; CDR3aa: CASSYFTSGADTQYF
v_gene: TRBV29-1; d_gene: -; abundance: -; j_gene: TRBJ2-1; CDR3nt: TGCAGCGTTCAGGAGGGACAGTACTACAATGAGCAGTTCTTC; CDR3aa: CSVQEGQYYNEQFF
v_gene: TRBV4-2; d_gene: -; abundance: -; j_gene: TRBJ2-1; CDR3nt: TGTGCCAGCAGCCAAGATAATACTCGCAGGGAAAATGAGCAGTTCTTC; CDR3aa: CASSQDNTRRENEQFF
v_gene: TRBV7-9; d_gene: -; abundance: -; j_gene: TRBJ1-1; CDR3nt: TGTGCCAGCAGCTTTCAGGGTGAGGACACTGAAGCTTTCTTT; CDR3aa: CASSFQGEDTEAFF